The TCR beta chain described here comes from a study of regulatory T cells in long-lasting Graves disease (dated by TCRdb to about 2021). In terms of the full investigation: Persistent Graves' disease meant more than 5 years of antithyroid drug treatment with TSH receptor autoantibodies that stayed positive. On average, persistent Graves' disease patients in the clinical cohort had been on antithyroid drugs for approximately ten years. This study used TCR sequencing and RNA sequencing of peripheral blood to compare persistent Graves' disease patients against newly diagnosed Graves' disease patients. The study was registered as a clinical trial and conducted in China. A total of roughly 33 samples underwent TCR sequencing: some 13 from persistent and approximately 20 from newly diagnosed Graves' disease patients.

Trimming takes 5 bases from V and 2 bases from J, and the germline ends sit 14 bases apart. The CDR3 measures 15 amino acids from cysteine to phenylalanine. The retained sequence is limited to the CDR3, 45 bases, with the frame set at the first base. The germline V gene gives CDR1 as SGHRS and CDR2 as YFSETQ. This clonotype was picked up a small number of times. Its recognized antigen is unknown. Within one base of it there is no much larger clone, and no base qualities were kept. The research as a whole found: Compared with newly diagnosed patients, patients with persistent Graves' disease had lower TCR Shannon entropy and fewer highly expanded clones, which suggests clonal expansion. Persistent patients shared more public clonotypes among themselves (over 2,500) than newly diagnosed patients did (more than 950). Because the primary lesion, thyroid tissue, could not be accessed, the study looked at peripheral blood alone. Only the TCR beta chain was sequenced and analyzed. The authors noted that the small sample size was a limitation that may lower accuracy. TRBV28, TRBJ1-2 and TRBJ2-5 were preferentially used in persistent disease, while TRBV20-1 and TRBJ2-1 were favored in newly diagnosed disease.

Library creation used multiplex PCR. For sequencing, an Illumina HiSeq 4000 was employed. CDR3 regions were amplified by Arm-PCR with iRepertoire HTBI primers to construct TCR beta libraries. Gel purification was performed on PCR products prior to sequencing. The source study handled its data this way. Gene usage analysis of CDR3 amino acid clonotypes relied on the approximately 60 TRBV and about 13 TRBJ segments identified across samples. Filtered high-quality paired reads were merged into contigs using COPE and FqMerger. BLAST was used to align contigs to the IMGT TRBV, TRBD and TRBJ reference genes, and CDR3 was defined following IMGT. Any clonotype with a frequency above 0.1% was classified as a highly expanded clone. Repertoire diversity was measured by Shannon entropy, and V-J evenness by the Gini coefficient. A clonotype found in more than one individual was treated as public. TCRdb applied fastp at Q25 and MiXCR to the public reads, then kept only in-frame beta chains. Rows with one shared CDR3 protein collapse into an entry with the most common genes and DNA. The authors' filters were not applied to this entry. The sample profile shows approximately 400,000 distinct CDR3 sequences; about a fifth of them were found once. The ten largest clones represent around 20% of the sample.

The sample's time point, from its label and the paper: persistent/refractory GD, antithyroid drugs over 5 years with positive TRAb. For both TCR sequencing and RNA sequencing, RNA was extracted from PBMCs in TRIzol. The diagnosis of Graves' disease was made according to American Thyroid Association guidelines. Patients were recruited from an endocrinology department in Xi'an, China. Each patient gave approximately 8.8 milliliters of peripheral blood, collected in an EDTA anticoagulant tube. Ficoll Paque Plus density gradient separation was used to isolate PBMCs, and no additional T cell sorting was done. An Agilent 2100 Bioanalyzer and agarose gel were used to assess RNA quality, and a NanoDrop 2000 was used to measure RNA concentration.

The specimen was peripheral blood mononuclear cells (PBMCs), collected when the disease was refractory, from a patient treated with antithyroid drugs. In this chain, TRBV5-1 is recombined with TRBJ2-1; TRBD2 is possibly the D segment (5 matching bases). The sequence came from a female donor with Graves disease. In nucleotides, the sequence is TGCGCCAGCAGGGCTGACTACCCTCCCTACAATGAGCAGTTCTTC. The resulting protein is CASRADYPPYNEQFF.